These 10 T cell receptor beta chains came from one sample sequenced in a study of T cell changes during pregnancy in multiple sclerosis. TCRdb's table, derived via immunoSEQ multiplex PCR, lists solely in-frame clones and lacks some. Seen here are 75,000 to 100,000 clones, around 90% observed once, and the top ten hold around 2.1%. The material was peripheral blood, obtained after pregnancy. The receptors shown here come from a female donor in good health, enrolled as a control in a pregnancy study.

On this clone: An end of the junction does not agree with germline; a read error may underlie this. The chain is built from TRBV15 and TRBJ2-7; a weak D match, TRBD2 (5 bases). There are 16 residues in the CDR3. The germline V gene encodes CDR1 LNHNV and CDR2 YYDKDF (reference sequence). CDR3 residues: CATSPRGLADSHEQYF. CDR3 DNA: TGTGCCACCAGCCCCCGAGGGCTAGCTGACTCCCACGAGCAGTACTTC.

This rearrangement joins TRBV5-4 to TRBJ1-2, with 7 bases matching TRBD1. V lost 4 bases to trimming and J lost 7 bases; unmatched junction nucleotides: 4. This CDR3 has 12 amino acids. The V gene's germline CDR1 is SGHNT and CDR2 YYREEE (reference sequence). The CDR3 DNA is TGTGCCAGCAGCCTATGGACAGGTGGCTACACCTTC. Residues: CASSLWTGGYTF.

On this clone itself: This specimen includes other DNA sequences encoding the same CDR3. The chain couples TRBV7-9 to TRBJ2-1; TRBD2 is a possible D gene (5 bases). V lost 5 bases and J lost 0, with 11 bases in between. Germline V CDR1 and CDR2: SEHNR, FQNEAQ (reference sequence). The CDR3 spans 15 residues. The CDR3 DNA is TGTGCCAGCAGCCTTAGCGAGAGCTCCTACAATGAGCAGTTCTTC. Residues: CASSLSESSYNEQFF.

J is TRBJ2-3 and V is TRBV11-2; 7 nucleotides align to TRBD1. This CDR3 spans 17 amino acids. Germline CDR1 and CDR2: SGHAT and FQNNGV. V dropped 5 bases and J dropped 0; count of bases not matched to a gene: 11. The chain's CDR3 is CASSPHGTAASTDTQYF. DNA for the CDR3: TGTGCCAGCAGCCCCCACGGGACAGCCGCTAGCACAGATACGCAGTATTTT.

The chain carries TRBV19 and TRBJ2-1; perhaps TRBD2 as D (6 bases). The germline V gene encodes CDR1 LNHDA and CDR2 SQIVND (reference sequence). This CDR3 spans 15 amino acids. V lost 6 bases to trimming and J lost 0 bases, with 12 bases between them. This CDR3 reads CASRGSGGSYNEQFF. CDR3 sequence (DNA): TGTGCCAGTAGAGGTTCCGGGGGCTCCTACAATGAGCAGTTCTTC.

This clone was counted a few times. The genes are TRBV4-1 and TRBJ2-7, with TRBD2 as a possible D gene (6 bases). The germline V and J ends were trimmed by 4 bases and 5 bases, with 15 bases remaining between them. Germline V CDR1 and CDR2: MGHRA, YSYEKL. The CDR3 has 14 amino acids. The DNA for the CDR3 is TGCGCCAGCAGCCCCCCTTTGCGGGGCGACGAGCAGTACTTC. It codes for CASSPPLRGDEQYF.

The rearrangement links TRBV5-1 to TRBJ1-1, with a possible D match to TRBD1 (6 bases). Trimming removed 4 bases from V and 6 bases from J, with 13 bases in between. CDR1 and CDR2 from the germline V gene are SGHRS and YFSETQ. The CDR3 contains 13 residues. CDR3 DNA: TGCGCCAGCAGCCAGGGGAGGGGAGCTGAAGCTTTCTTT. This translates into CASSQGRGAEAFF.

The V gene is TRBV29-1, the J gene TRBJ2-7; TRBD1 aligns across 12 bases. The V gene's germline CDR1 is SQVTM and CDR2 ANQGSEA. Trimming at V came to 7 bases and at J to 2 bases, leaving 6 bases not matched to a gene. This CDR3 has 14 residues. The CDR3 sequence: CSAMGQGAPYEQYF. The CDR3 region has the DNA TGCAGCGCCATGGGACAGGGGGCTCCCTACGAGCAGTACTTC.

The genes are TRBV6-4 and TRBJ1-2; 10 bases fit TRBD1. Trimming at V came to 2 bases and at J to 2 bases, leaving 11 bases not matched to a gene. Germline V gene lookup returns CDR1 MRHNA and CDR2 SNTAGT. The CDR3 sequence is 18 residues long. CDR3 sequence: CASSDRPFPGQGNYGYTF. The CDR3 DNA follows: TGTGCCAGCAGTGACCGGCCGTTCCCGGGACAGGGGAACTATGGCTACACCTTC.

The chain recombines TRBV28 with TRBJ2-7; TRBD2 matches at 8 bases. In germline, CDR1 is MDHEN, CDR2 SYDVKM. V was clipped by 6 bases and J by 0 bases; unmatched bases: 4. The CDR3 runs 14 residues. The CDR3 protein is CASSLGGGSYEQYF. CDR3 DNA: TGTGCCAGCAGCCTCGGGGGGGGCTCCTACGAGCAGTACTTC.